Detailed here is one T cell receptor beta chain. This sample is drawn from a study of blood T cell repertoires in COVID-19. Across the study: From T cells, B-cell-depleted T cells, or PBMCs came the material, which was cDNA or gDNA.

The V segment lost 4 bases and the J segment 4 bases; nucleotides outside the gene matches: 16. Per germline, CDR1 SGDLS and CDR2 YYNGEE. CDR3 size: 18 residues. The protocol was immunoSEQ multiplex PCR, while the TCRdb copy is restricted to in-frame clones and leaves out a portion. The sample lists roughly 330,000 clones, about 90% occurring once. Those who participated ranged in age from 18 to 89 years and resided in roughly 26 US areas. This sequence originates from a woman between 25 and 40 years old who had recovered from COVID-19. The rearrangement joins TRBV9 to TRBJ2-3; 9 nucleotides align to TRBD2. The sequencing input was PBMCs or T cells enriched from blood (not recorded which). This chain's CDR3 is CASSPTASGVFGPDTQYF. Written as DNA, the CDR3 is TGTGCCAGCAGCCCGACGGCTAGCGGGGTTTTCGGTCCAGATACGCAGTATTTT.